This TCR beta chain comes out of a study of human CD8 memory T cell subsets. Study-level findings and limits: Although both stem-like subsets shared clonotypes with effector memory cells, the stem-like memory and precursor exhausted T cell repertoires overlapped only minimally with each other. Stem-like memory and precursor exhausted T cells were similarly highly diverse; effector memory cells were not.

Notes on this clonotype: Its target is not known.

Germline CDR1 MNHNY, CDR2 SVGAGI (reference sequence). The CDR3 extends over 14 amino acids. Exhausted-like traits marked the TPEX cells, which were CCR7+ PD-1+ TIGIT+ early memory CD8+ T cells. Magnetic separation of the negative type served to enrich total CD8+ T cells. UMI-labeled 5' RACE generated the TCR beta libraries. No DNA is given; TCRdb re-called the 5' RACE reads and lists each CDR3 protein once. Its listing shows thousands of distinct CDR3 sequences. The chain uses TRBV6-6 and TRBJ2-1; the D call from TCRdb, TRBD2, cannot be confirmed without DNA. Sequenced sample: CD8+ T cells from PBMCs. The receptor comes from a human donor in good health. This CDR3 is CASSYDTSYNEQFF.